This T cell receptor beta chain is from a study of vaccination effects on CD4 cells after COVID-19. The CDR3 runs to 13 residues. Germline lookup yields CDR1 MGHRA and CDR2 YSYEKL. Trimming left V 6 bases short and J 8 bases short, with 14 bases between. Assay used: immunoSEQ multiplex PCR; TCRdb lists only in-frame clones, some missing. The table lists about 46,000 clones, 74% of them singletons. A note on this clone: The target antigen is unknown.

Antigen-specific CD4+ T cells were expanded with viral peptide pools in the ViraFEST assay before sequencing. Researchers isolated CD4+ T cells once roughly nine days of culture had elapsed. Two doses of BNT162b2 or mRNA-1273 vaccine were administered to participants. The genes are TRBV4-1 and TRBJ2-1; D perhaps matches TRBD2 (5 bases). The receptor comes from a human donor who received a COVID-19 vaccine. The sample consisted of CD4+ T cells from PBMCs cultured with HCoV-OC43 spike peptides, taken after COVID-19 vaccination. The sample's subset: HCoV-OC43 spike overlapping peptide pool stimulation. CDR3 residues: CASSGLAGYEQFF. In nucleotides, the CDR3 is TGCGCCAGCAGTGGGCTAGCAGGCTATGAGCAGTTCTTC.